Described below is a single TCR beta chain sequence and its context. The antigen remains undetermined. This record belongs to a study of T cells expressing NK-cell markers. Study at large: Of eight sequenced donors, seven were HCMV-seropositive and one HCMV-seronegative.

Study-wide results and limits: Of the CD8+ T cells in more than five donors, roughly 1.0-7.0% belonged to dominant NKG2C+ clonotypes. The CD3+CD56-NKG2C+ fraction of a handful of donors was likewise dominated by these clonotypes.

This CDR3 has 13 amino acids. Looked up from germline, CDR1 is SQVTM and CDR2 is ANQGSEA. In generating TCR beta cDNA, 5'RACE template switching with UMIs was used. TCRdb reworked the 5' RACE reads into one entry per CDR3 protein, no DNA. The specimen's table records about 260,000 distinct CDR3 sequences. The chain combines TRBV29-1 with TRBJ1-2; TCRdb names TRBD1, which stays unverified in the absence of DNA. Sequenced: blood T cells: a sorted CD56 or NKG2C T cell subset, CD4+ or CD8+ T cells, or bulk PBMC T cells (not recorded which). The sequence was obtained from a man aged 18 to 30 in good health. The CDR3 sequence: CSVEGGQAEGYTF.